One sample yielded the 26 T cell receptor beta chains listed below, sequenced in a study of CD8 T cells in ankylosing spondylitis. TCRdb reprocessed the 5' RACE reads via MiXCR and lists one record per CDR3 protein. This table holds about 300,000 distinct CDR3 sequences, 9.5% to 13% found once. Sequenced sample: blood, either unsorted or a sorted T cell fraction (not recorded which). Every receptor here comes from a female donor with ankylosing spondylitis or in good health (not recorded which).

J is TRBJ2-3 and V is TRBV5-1; 10 positions agree with TRBD2. This CDR3 contains 12 residues. With V trimmed by 4 bases and J by 12 bases, 5 bases remained unmatched. Looked up from germline, CDR1 is SGHRS and CDR2 is YFSETQ. CDR3 sequence reads: CASSPSGGPQYF. The CDR3 nucleotides are TGCGCCAGCAGCCCTAGCGGGGGCCCCCAGTATTTT.

As regards this clonotype: A read error may be the cause here, since a much bigger clone is one base away. The chain links TRBV12-3 or TRBV12-4 to TRBJ2-7, with D perhaps TRBD2 (6 bases). The CDR3 loop spans 13 amino acids. CDR3 amino acids: CGSSPEGWNEQYF. CDR3 nucleotide sequence: TGTGGCAGCAGCCCGGAGGGATGGAACGAGCAGTACTTC.

In its sample, this clonotype was seen many times. The chain couples TRBV5-6 to TRBJ2-2, with D possibly called TRBD1 or TRBD2 (5 bases each). With 1 base removed from V and 1 base from J, the gap between germline ends came to 8 bases. CDR1 is SGHDT, CDR2 YYEEEE, per germline. The CDR3 consists of 15 residues. The CDR3 spells CASSLWGRNTGELFF. The DNA of the CDR3 is TGTGCCAGCAGCTTGTGGGGACGGAACACCGGGGAGCTGTTTTTT.

Ten or more counts support this clonotype. The chain uses TRBV5-6 and TRBJ2-2; D unclear. The CDR3 contains 12 residues. V dropped 4 bases and J dropped 5 bases, with 6 bases sitting between them. Germline-derived CDR1 and CDR2 are SGHDT and YYEEEE. CDR3 bases: TGTGCCAGCAGCCTCCCGACCGGGGAGCTGTTTTTT. Its translation is CASSLPTGELFF. Complete variable domain (other parts from reference TRBV5-6 and TRBJ2-2): DAGVTQSPTHLIKTRGQQVTLRCSPKSGHDTVSWYQQALGQGPQFIFQYYEEEERQRGNFPDRFSGHQFPNYSSELNVNALLLGDSALYLCASSLPTGELFFGEGSRLTVL.

The rearrangement uses TRBV20-1 and TRBJ2-2; 10 bases align to TRBD1. The V segment lost 5 bases and the J segment 5 bases; nucleotides outside the gene matches: 11. The CDR3 loop spans 16 amino acids. Per the germline V gene, CDR1 is DFQATT and CDR2 is SNEGSKA (reference sequence). The chain's CDR3 is CSAFGPGTGATGELFF. In nucleotides, the CDR3 is TGCAGTGCTTTCGGCCCAGGGACAGGGGCGACCGGGGAGCTGTTTTTT.

This clonotype was counted ten times or more. The V and J genes are TRBV5-1 and TRBJ2-1, with TRBD1 identical over 8 bases. The CDR3 length is 15 residues. Germline-derived CDR1 and CDR2 are SGHRS and YFSETQ. Losses at the gene ends were 6 bases for V and 4 bases for J; bases not matched to a gene: 9. The CDR3 region is CASTGQGRGYNEQFF. The CDR3 DNA reads TGCGCCAGCACCGGACAGGGCCGAGGGTACAATGAGCAGTTCTTC.

At least ten counts were recorded for this clonotype. This chain links TRBV20-1 with TRBJ1-1; D remains unclear. Germline V gives CDR1 DFQATT, CDR2 SNEGSKA (reference sequence). The CDR3 extends over 13 amino acids. Deletions cut 3 bases from V and 1 base from J, with 9 bases between. CDR3 sequence reads: CSASISQNTEAFF. DNA for the CDR3: TGCAGTGCTAGCATCTCACAGAACACTGAAGCTTTCTTT.

The chain couples TRBV6-1 to TRBJ2-5, with D possibly TRBD2 on 6 matching bases. Germline values: CDR1 MNHNS, CDR2 SASEGT. The CDR3 spans 13 residues. V lost 7 bases and J lost 7, with 16 bases in between. CDR3 DNA: TGTGCCAGCAAGGGAACGGGAGAGGGGACCCAGTACTTC. Amino acid sequence: CASKGTGEGTQYF.

This clonotype was detected ten times or more. V gene TRBV12-3 or TRBV12-4 combines with J gene TRBJ2-1; maybe TRBD1 (6 bases). Trimming pared 4 bases from V and 6 bases from J, leaving 10 bases between. This CDR3 region has 13 residues. The DNA for the CDR3 is TGTGCCAGCAGTTCTACAGGGTTCAATGAGCAGTTCTTC. Its translation is CASSSTGFNEQFF.

This clonotype was seen more than once but under ten times. V is TRBV12-3 or TRBV12-4 and J is TRBJ1-1, with D maybe TRBD1 (5 bases). V lost 1 base, J lost 4 bases, and 13 bases lay in between. The CDR3 sequence is 15 residues long. The CDR3 bases are TGTGCCAGCAGTTTAGGGCAGGGCATTGGCACTGAAGCTTTCTTT. Encoded protein: CASSLGQGIGTEAFF.

This clonotype was detected once. Being one base from a much bigger clone, this may be a read error. The V and J genes are TRBV5-1 and TRBJ2-7, with a possible D match to TRBD2 (5 bases). CDR3 length: 16 residues. Trimming cost V 4 bases and J 0 bases, with 17 bases left between them. Germline lookup yields CDR1 SGHRS and CDR2 YFSETQ. CDR3 protein: CASSPRSGLISYEQYF. The DNA for the CDR3 is TGCGCCAGCAGCCCTAGGAGTGGACTGATCTCCTACGAGCAGTACTTC.

This clonotype was counted at least ten times. The DNA for the CDR3 is TGTGCCAGCTCACCGAGGACAGCTTCCATGGGCTACTATGGCTACACCTTC. This encodes CASSPRTASMGYYGYTF. The V call is TRBV18, the J call TRBJ1-2; possible D gene TRBD1, 6 bases. The CDR3 covers 17 residues. Trimming took 3 bases from V and 3 from J, leaving 20 bases between them. CDR1 and CDR2 from the germline V gene are KGHSH and LQKENI.

This clonotype was seen ten or more times. The rearrangement joins TRBV24-1 to TRBJ2-1; D is unresolved. Trimming removed 3 bases from V and 2 bases from J, with 13 bases in between. Germline V gene data show CDR1 as KGHDR and CDR2 as SFDVKD. The length of the CDR3 is 16 residues. CDR3 in amino acids: CATSDGQVGTYNEQFF. The CDR3 coding sequence is TGTGCCACCAGTGATGGGCAGGTGGGAACCTACAATGAGCAGTTCTTC.

This clonotype was counted many times. The CDR3 sequence: CASSPISGVTDTQYF. CDR3 sequence (DNA): TGTGCCAGCAGTCCGATTAGCGGGGTCACAGATACGCAGTATTTT. The chain links TRBV12-3 or TRBV12-4 to TRBJ2-3; 8 positions match TRBD2. J gave up 2 bases and V 5 bases, and 6 bases lay outside the gene matches. The CDR3 runs 15 residues.

This clonotype came up many times. The chain is built from TRBV5-1 and TRBJ2-1; D tentatively reads TRBD1 or TRBD2 (5 bases each). The V and J ends lost 7 bases and 0 bases respectively, with 14 bases between them. Per germline, CDR1 SGHRS and CDR2 YFSETQ. The CDR3 covers 15 residues. CDR3 sequence: CASGWGWSSYNEQFF. CDR3 in DNA: TGCGCCAGCGGGTGGGGGTGGTCCTCCTACAATGAGCAGTTCTTC. Full variable domain (rest looked up from reference TRBV5-1 and TRBJ2-1): KAGVTQTPRYLIKTRGQQVTLSCSPISGHRSVSWYQQTPGQGLQFLFEYFSETQRNKGNFPGRFSGRQFSNSRSEMNVSTLELGDSALYLCASGWGWSSYNEQFFGPGTRLTVL.

This clonotype was counted only a few times. The chain combines TRBV20-1 with TRBJ2-1; 12 bases align to TRBD2. This CDR3 contains 17 residues. The germline V gene has CDR1 DFQATT and CDR2 SNEGSKA (reference sequence). The V and J ends lost 4 bases and 0 bases, in that order; junction bases with no gene match: 7. The CDR3 protein is CSAKGLAGSPSYNEQFF. CDR3 sequence (DNA): TGCAGTGCTAAAGGACTAGCGGGGTCCCCCTCCTACAATGAGCAGTTCTTC.

This clonotype was recorded at least ten times. The rearrangement links TRBV6-1 to TRBJ1-1, with 7 nucleotides matching TRBD1. V gave up 6 bases and J gave up 4 bases; unmatched junction bases: 11. Germline V gives CDR1 MNHNS, CDR2 SASEGT. The CDR3 extends over 15 amino acids. The CDR3 protein is CASSAQGTVSTEAFF. The CDR3 DNA reads as TGTGCCAGCAGCGCACAGGGGACGGTGAGCACTGAAGCTTTCTTT.

There are a few counts of this clonotype. The V gene is TRBV7-8, the J gene TRBJ2-7; no reliable D call. The V gene's germline CDR1 is SGHVS and CDR2 FQNEAQ. The CDR3 covers 15 residues. Between the trimmed V and J ends, which lost 1 base and 3 bases, there was a span of 13 bases. CDR3 DNA: TGTGCCAGCAGCTTAGTGGGTAGGGCCGACTACGAGCAGTACTTC. Amino acids: CASSLVGRADYEQYF.

This clonotype was observed at least ten times. The chain joins TRBV29-1 to TRBJ2-3; D gene uncertain. The CDR3 is made up of 15 amino acids. Germline CDR1 SQVTM, CDR2 ANQGSEA. Between the trimmed V and J ends, which lost 0 bases and 2 bases, there was a span of 12 bases. The CDR3 coding sequence is TGCAGCGTTGAAGATTCACAAGGGTACACAGATACGCAGTATTTT. Translated: CSVEDSQGYTDTQYF.

The chain links TRBV5-4 to TRBJ1-3, with D hard to call. The CDR3 loop spans 13 amino acids. V gave up 5 bases and J gave up 0 bases, with 6 bases separating them. CDR1 SGHNT and CDR2 YYREEE come from the germline V gene (reference sequence). In nucleotides, the CDR3 is TGTGCCAGCAGTATCCTCTCTGGAAACACCATATATTTT. Its translation: CASSILSGNTIYF.

This clonotype was seen at least ten times. J is TRBJ2-5 and V is TRBV5-1; D uncertain. Germline CDR1 is SGHRS and CDR2 is YFSETQ. V was pared by 0 bases and J by 2 bases, with 14 bases between. The CDR3 loop spans 16 amino acids. The CDR3 region has the DNA TGCGCCAGCAGCTTGGGAACGTTGAGGCAGCAAGAGACCCAGTACTTC. It yields the protein CASSLGTLRQQETQYF.

This sequence joins TRBV7-2 and TRBJ2-2; D is unclear. The CDR3 is made up of 16 amino acids. Trimming cost V 2 bases and J 2 bases, with 12 bases left between them. CDR1 is SGHTA and CDR2 is FQGNSA in the germline V gene. The CDR3 here is CASSLRGLVNTGELFF. The CDR3 region has the DNA TGTGCCAGCAGCTTAAGAGGTCTAGTTAACACCGGGGAGCTGTTTTTT.

This rearrangement joins TRBV5-1 to TRBJ1-1; 9 bases map to TRBD1. The germline CDR1 and CDR2 sequences are SGHRS and YFSETQ. J gave up 2 bases and V 0 bases, and 11 bases lay outside the gene matches. The CDR3 spans 18 residues. The CDR3 coding sequence is TGCGCCAGCAGCTTGGCGCCGCGGGCACAGGGGGCTAACACTGAAGCTTTCTTT. Translating it yields CASSLAPRAQGANTEAFF.

This clonotype was observed at least ten times. V usage is TRBV20-1 and J usage is TRBJ1-1; no clear D gene. The CDR3 spans 13 residues. From germline, CDR1 is DFQATT and CDR2 SNEGSKA (reference sequence). V lost 0 bases and J lost 6, with 11 bases in between. CDR3: CSAREAFGSEAFF. The CDR3 DNA reads as TGCAGTGCTAGAGAAGCTTTTGGATCTGAAGCTTTCTTT.

The sample holds many counts of this clonotype. This chain connects TRBV20-1 to TRBJ2-1, with a weak D call TRBD2 (7 bases). This CDR3 region has 14 residues. V lost 3 bases and J lost 7, with 16 bases in between. The germline gives CDR1 DFQATT, CDR2 SNEGSKA (reference sequence). The CDR3 sequence: CSASRGALRNEQFF. In DNA form, the CDR3 reads TGCAGTGCTAGCCGGGGGGCGCTGAGGAATGAGCAGTTCTTC.

The chain couples TRBV18 to TRBJ1-5, with D uncertain. The CDR3 loop spans 16 amino acids. Trimming left V 6 bases short and J 0 bases short, with 15 bases between. Looked up from germline, CDR1 is KGHSH and CDR2 is LQKENI. CDR3 sequence reads: CASSRFPRDSNQPQHF. The CDR3 DNA is TGTGCCAGCTCGCGCTTTCCCCGTGATAGCAATCAGCCCCAGCATTTT.